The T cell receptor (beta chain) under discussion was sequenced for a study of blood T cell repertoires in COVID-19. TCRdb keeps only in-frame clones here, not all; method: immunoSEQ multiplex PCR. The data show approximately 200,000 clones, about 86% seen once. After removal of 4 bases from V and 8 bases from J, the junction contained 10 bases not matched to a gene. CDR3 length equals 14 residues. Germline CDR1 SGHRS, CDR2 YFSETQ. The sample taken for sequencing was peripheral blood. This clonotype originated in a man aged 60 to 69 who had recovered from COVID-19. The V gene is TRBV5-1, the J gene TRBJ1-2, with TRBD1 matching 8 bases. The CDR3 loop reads CASSPLTGDGGYTF. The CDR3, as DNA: TGCGCCAGCAGCCCCTTGACAGGGGACGGGGGCTACACCTTC. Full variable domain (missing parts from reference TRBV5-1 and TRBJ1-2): KAGVTQTPRYLIKTRGQQVTLSCSPISGHRSVSWYQQTPGQGLQFLFEYFSETQRNKGNFPGRFSGRQFSNSRSEMNVSTLELGDSALYLCASSPLTGDGGYTFGSGTRLTVV.